Following are 32 T cell receptor beta chains from one sample sequenced in a study of blood T cells in healthy people across ages. With a J-beta primer mix and a sample-barcoded 5' primer, a second PCR ran about 7 to 12 cycles. TCRdb re-derived calls from the 5' RACE reads in MiXCR, one entry per CDR3 protein. The top ten hold roughly 24% of the sample, which has approximately 800,000 distinct CDR3 sequences, 45% to 70% seen once. Input material: blood. The receptors were gathered from a man aged 35 to 55 in good health.

This clonotype was detected only a few times. The chain joins TRBV29-1 to TRBJ2-5; 7 nucleotides match TRBD1. V shed 7 bases, J shed 5 bases, and the junction held 10 bases outside the gene matches. Germline CDR1 is SQVTM and CDR2 is ANQGSEA. The length of the CDR3 is 13 residues. CDR3 region: CSAFCPDRETQYF. CDR3 in DNA: TGCAGCGCCTTCTGCCCGGACAGGGAGACCCAGTACTTC.

This chain uses TRBV28 with TRBJ2-7; D possibly corresponds to TRBD2 (5 bases). Germline values: CDR1 MDHEN, CDR2 SYDVKM. This CDR3 is 13 amino acids long. V dropped 4 bases and J dropped 7 bases, with 14 bases sitting between them. The DNA for the CDR3 is TGTGCCAGCAGTTCGCCCCTCGGGGAAGAGCAGTACTTC. Translated, it gives CASSSPLGEEQYF.

This chain uses TRBV20-1 with TRBJ2-7, with 7 nucleotides matching TRBD2. V trimming: 6 bases; J trimming: 2 bases; junction bases outside the gene matches: 10. Per the germline V gene, CDR1 is DFQATT and CDR2 is SNEGSKA (reference sequence). This CDR3 is built from 14 residues. CDR3 nucleotide sequence: TGCAGTGCATATCTAGCGGCAGCGCCCTACGAGCAGTACTTC. It is translated as CSAYLAAAPYEQYF.

The chain links TRBV20-1 to TRBJ1-3, with 7 bases identical to TRBD1. This CDR3 has 16 residues. Germline values: CDR1 DFQATT, CDR2 SNEGSKA (reference sequence). With 3 bases clipped from V and 0 bases from J, the junction kept 8 bases outside the gene matches. The CDR3 is CSASILTGSSGNTIYF. CDR3 in DNA: TGCAGTGCTAGCATATTGACAGGGAGCTCTGGAAACACCATATATTTT.

The chain is built from TRBV5-1 and TRBJ2-2; the match to TRBD1 covers 9 bases. The trim removed 5 bases at V and 5 bases at J, leaving 7 bases unmatched. CDR3 length equals 15 residues. Germline CDR1 reads SGHRS; CDR2 reads YFSETQ. In DNA form, the CDR3 reads TGCGCCAGCAGAATGAACAGGGGGCGTACCGGGGAGCTGTTTTTT. This gives the protein CASRMNRGRTGELFF. Drawing the rest from reference TRBV5-1 and TRBJ2-2, the complete variable domain is KAGVTQTPRYLIKTRGQQVTLSCSPISGHRSVSWYQQTPGQGLQFLFEYFSETQRNKGNFPGRFSGRQFSNSRSEMNVSTLELGDSALYLCASRMNRGRTGELFFGEGSRLTVL.

The table lists this clonotype with many counts. V gene TRBV7-9 combines with J gene TRBJ2-1; TRBD2 matches at 8 bases. The V and J ends lost 1 base and 0 bases, in that order; junction bases with no gene match: 2. The CDR3 contains 16 residues. CDR1 SEHNR and CDR2 FQNEAQ come from the germline V gene (reference sequence). CDR3 sequence: CASSLVSGSSYNEQFF. The DNA of the CDR3 is TGTGCCAGCAGCTTAGTAAGCGGGAGCTCCTACAATGAGCAGTTCTTC.

J is TRBJ2-1 and V is TRBV29-1; 10 bases agree with TRBD1. Looked up from germline, CDR1 is SQVTM and CDR2 is ANQGSEA. J gave up 3 bases and V 4 bases, and 6 bases lay outside the gene matches. The CDR3 runs to 15 residues. The CDR3 sequence is CSVGPGQGRYNEQFF. Here the CDR3 DNA reads TGCAGCGTTGGGCCGGGACAGGGGCGCTACAATGAGCAGTTCTTC.

V gene TRBV2 combines with J gene TRBJ2-7; possibly TRBD2 for D (6 bases). The CDR3 extends over 13 amino acids. Germline loops: CDR1 SNHLY, CDR2 FYNNEI. Trimming left V 11 bases short and J 0 bases short, with 14 bases between. Written as DNA, the CDR3 is TGTGCCTGCGTTAGCGGAGCCTCCTACGAGCAGTACTTC. It translates to CACVSGASYEQYF.

The chain employs TRBV13 and TRBJ1-1, with TRBD1 matching over 11 bases. Germline CDR1 is PRHDT and CDR2 is FYEKMQ (reference sequence). This CDR3 has 14 amino acids. With V trimmed by 5 bases and J by 6 bases, 5 bases remained unmatched. The CDR3 region is CASSGQGAAAEAFF. The CDR3, as DNA: TGTGCCAGCAGCGGACAGGGGGCGGCTGCTGAAGCTTTCTTT.

This clonotype occurred a few times. The chain recombines TRBV14 with TRBJ2-5; tentatively, D is TRBD1 or TRBD2 (6 bases each). This CDR3 contains 15 residues. Trimming left V 4 bases short and J 4 bases short, with 16 bases between. The germline V gene has CDR1 SGHDN and CDR2 FVKESK. The CDR3 loop is CASSPRGAGAETQYF. The CDR3, as DNA: TGTGCCAGCAGCCCGCGGGGTGCAGGGGCAGAGACCCAGTACTTC.

V and J are TRBV24-1 and TRBJ2-1, with unresolved D. Germline lookup yields CDR1 KGHDR and CDR2 SFDVKD. V was trimmed by 2 bases and J by 4 bases, leaving 5 bases between them. The CDR3 length is 13 residues. The CDR3 spells CATSDYGYNEQFF. CDR3 coding DNA: TGTGCCACCAGTGATTACGGGTACAATGAGCAGTTCTTC.

This rearrangement joins TRBV7-9 to TRBJ1-2; TRBD1 aligns across 7 bases. The CDR3 loop spans 15 amino acids. Germline assignment: CDR1 SEHNR and CDR2 FQNEAQ (reference sequence). J was trimmed by 2 bases and V by 4 bases; bases with no gene match: 7. The CDR3 is CASSSYRGANYGYTF. The CDR3 DNA sequence: TGTGCCAGCAGCTCCTACAGGGGCGCCAACTATGGCTACACCTTC.

A few counts support this clonotype. The chain couples TRBV4-1 to TRBJ2-7; TRBD1 matches at 7 bases. V lost 1 base and J lost 11; bases outside the gene matches: 8. Per the germline V gene, CDR1 is MGHRA and CDR2 is YSYEKL. This CDR3 region has 13 residues. The CDR3 protein is CASSQGKTGLEYF. CDR3 sequence (DNA): TGCGCCAGCAGCCAAGGGAAGACAGGGCTCGAGTACTTC.

This clonotype was recorded a few times. The CDR3 region has the DNA TGTGCCAGCAGTAAGGACAGGGGGTTAGAGACCCAGTACTTC. Its protein product is CASSKDRGLETQYF. V usage is TRBV27 and J usage is TRBJ2-5; 10 bases map to TRBD1. This CDR3 comprises 14 residues. With 5 bases clipped from V and 4 bases from J, the junction kept 4 bases outside the gene matches. Germline V gene data show CDR1 as MNHEY and CDR2 as SMNVEV (reference sequence).

This chain joins TRBV28 and TRBJ1-1; 11 positions agree with TRBD1. V shed 5 bases, J shed 8 bases, and the junction held 4 bases outside the gene matches. Germline CDR1 is MDHEN and CDR2 is SYDVKM. The CDR3 sequence is 13 residues long. CDR3 sequence reads: CASSRTGGPEAFF. CDR3 DNA sequence: TGTGCCAGCAGTCGGACAGGGGGCCCCGAAGCTTTCTTT. The full variable domain, in which reference TRBV28 and TRBJ1-1 provide the parts outside the CDR3, is DVKVTQSSRYLVKRTGEKVFLECVQDMDHENMFWYRQDPGLGLRLIYFSYDVKMKEKGDIPEGYSVSREKKERFSLILESASTNQTSMYLCASSRTGGPEAFFGQGTRLTVV.

This chain connects TRBV25-1 to TRBJ2-1; 7 positions match TRBD2. CDR3 length: 21 amino acids. Germline lookup yields CDR1 MGHDK and CDR2 SYGVNS. The trim removed 4 bases at V and 3 bases at J, leaving 24 bases unmatched. CDR3 sequence: CASSGKGSGFEAGRFYNEQFF. In nucleotides, the CDR3 is TGTGCCAGCAGTGGAAAGGGGTCAGGGTTTGAAGCGGGAAGATTCTACAATGAGCAGTTCTTC.

The chain joins TRBV12-3 or TRBV12-4 to TRBJ1-1; D call uncertain. The length of the CDR3 is 14 residues. With 1 base removed from V and 0 bases from J, the gap between germline ends came to 6 bases. The CDR3 here is CASSLGAVNTEAFF. As DNA, the CDR3 is TGTGCCAGCAGTTTAGGTGCGGTGAACACTGAAGCTTTCTTT.

The V and J genes are TRBV27 and TRBJ2-3; D uncertain. The CDR3 is made up of 17 amino acids. V gave up 5 bases and J gave up 5 bases, with 23 bases separating them. Per germline, CDR1 MNHEY and CDR2 SMNVEV (reference sequence). The CDR3 spells CASSLRTDPGFGDTQYF. The CDR3, as DNA: TGTGCCAGCAGTCTGCGGACGGATCCCGGTTTTGGAGATACGCAGTATTTT.

The chain is built from TRBV20-1 and TRBJ2-3; TRBD2 agrees at 13 bases. Looked up from germline, CDR1 is DFQATT and CDR2 is SNEGSKA (reference sequence). This CDR3 has 17 amino acids. Losses at the gene ends were 5 bases for V and 0 bases for J; bases not matched to a gene: 8. As DNA, the CDR3 is TGCAGTGCTCTTGGGACTAGCGGGGAGGGTAGCACAGATACGCAGTATTTT. Protein: CSALGTSGEGSTDTQYF.

The chain links TRBV20-1 to TRBJ2-3; TRBD2 matches 11 bases. Per the germline V gene, CDR1 is DFQATT and CDR2 is SNEGSKA (reference sequence). The V and J ends lost 4 bases and 3 bases, in that order; junction bases with no gene match: 6. The CDR3 loop spans 15 amino acids. The CDR3 protein is CSATDGTSGTDTQYF. The CDR3 DNA reads as TGCAGTGCTACCGACGGGACTAGCGGAACAGATACGCAGTATTTT.

The chain recombines TRBV25-1 with TRBJ1-5; a weak D match, TRBD1 (5 bases). CDR3 length equals 15 residues. CDR1 and CDR2 from the germline V gene are MGHDK and SYGVNS. Trimming removed 2 bases at V and 7 bases at J, with 15 bases between. The CDR3 loop reads CASSEGLPGLQPQHF. The CDR3 DNA reads as TGTGCCAGCAGTGAAGGGCTTCCAGGGTTACAGCCCCAGCATTTT.

V and J are TRBV10-3 and TRBJ2-2; TRBD1 or TRBD2 may be the D gene (6 bases each). Germline V gives CDR1 ENHRY, CDR2 SYGVKD. The CDR3 totals 15 residues. The V and J ends lost 8 bases and 2 bases respectively, with 15 bases between them. The CDR3 sequence: CAISPRGPNTGELFF. For the CDR3, the DNA is TGTGCCATCTCCCCCCGGGGGCCAAACACCGGGGAGCTGTTTTTT.

This clonotype occurred a few times. V usage is TRBV2 and J usage is TRBJ1-6; D remains ambiguous. The CDR3 has 13 residues. Deletions cut 3 bases from V and 6 bases from J, with 6 bases between. Germline CDR1 reads SNHLY; CDR2 reads FYNNEI. The CDR3 DNA reads as TGTGCCAGCAGTGAGGCTCTTAATTCACCCCTCCACTTT. Encoded protein: CASSEALNSPLHF. Complete variable domain (other parts from reference TRBV2 and TRBJ1-6): EPEVTQTPSHQVTQMGQEVILRCVPISNHLYFYWYRQILGQKVEFLVSFYNNEISEKSEIFDDQFSVERPDGSNFTLKIRSTKLEDSAMYFCASSEALNSPLHFGNGTRLTVT.

V usage is TRBV28 and J usage is TRBJ2-7; a possible D gene is TRBD2 (6 bases). V lost 7 bases to trimming and J lost 0 bases, with 13 bases between them. CDR3 length equals 14 residues. Germline CDR1 is MDHEN and CDR2 is SYDVKM. For the CDR3, the DNA is TGTGCCAGCATATCAGCGCGGGACTCCTACGAGCAGTACTTC. This codes for CASISARDSYEQYF.

The gene calls are TRBV12-3 or TRBV12-4 and TRBJ1-2, with D possibly TRBD1 on 5 matching bases. The CDR3 consists of 16 residues. Deletions cut 3 bases from V and 0 bases from J, with 14 bases between. CDR3 residues: CASSLGPGQSNYGYTF. CDR3 in DNA: TGTGCCAGCAGTTTGGGCCCGGGGCAGTCTAACTATGGCTACACCTTC.

The chain uses TRBV7-9 and TRBJ2-5, with D possibly matching TRBD2 (6 bases). This CDR3 is built from 16 residues. The germline gives CDR1 SEHNR, CDR2 FQNEAQ (reference sequence). V shed 5 bases and J shed 4 bases, with 20 bases lying between them. For the CDR3, the DNA is TGTGCCAGCAGCGTCCTTGAGCGGGTACGGGGAGAGACCCAGTACTTC. This sequence encodes CASSVLERVRGETQYF.

V usage is TRBV28 and J usage is TRBJ1-2; perhaps TRBD1 as D (5 bases). CDR3 length equals 12 residues. Germline V lookup: CDR1 MDHEN, CDR2 SYDVKM. Trimming stripped 5 bases from V and 7 bases from J, with 11 bases between. The CDR3 DNA follows: TGTGCCAGCAGTCAGATGACAGTTGGCTACACCTTC. It specifies CASSQMTVGYTF.

This chain's CDR3 is CASSLFARRSYNEQFF. CDR3 in DNA: TGTGCCAGCAGCTTATTTGCCCGACGCTCCTACAATGAGCAGTTCTTC. This chain joins TRBV13 and TRBJ2-1, with D unclear. CDR3 length: 16 amino acids. V was clipped by 2 bases and J by 0 bases, with 11 bases between them. Germline CDR1 reads PRHDT; CDR2 reads FYEKMQ (reference sequence). The variable domain in full, completed from reference TRBV13 and TRBJ2-1, reads AAGVIQSPRHLIKEKRETATLKCYPIPRHDTVYWYQQGPGQDPQFLISFYEKMQSDKGSIPDRFSAQQFSDYHSELNMSSLELGDSALYFCASSLFARRSYNEQFFGPGTRLTVL.

This chain joins TRBV20-1 and TRBJ2-4; tentatively, D is TRBD1 (7 bases). Per the germline V gene, CDR1 is DFQATT and CDR2 is SNEGSKA (reference sequence). The CDR3 length is 16 residues. V was cut by 6 bases and J by 5 bases, with 23 bases left in between. The CDR3 loop is CSATLGGTAGQNIQYF. CDR3 sequence (DNA): TGCAGTGCAACCCTTGGGGGGACAGCGGGCCAAAACATTCAGTACTTC.

The chain couples TRBV4-1 to TRBJ2-7; D may be TRBD1 (5 bases). Looked up from germline, CDR1 is MGHRA and CDR2 is YSYEKL. Trimming took off 2 bases at V and 5 bases at J, with 16 bases between the two ends. This CDR3 is built from 15 residues. The CDR3 sequence: CASSQFPTATDEQYF. CDR3 coding DNA: TGCGCCAGCAGCCAATTCCCGACAGCTACCGACGAGCAGTACTTC.

The CDR3 is CASSQDSSRGLSTQYF. CDR3 nucleotides: TGTGCCAGCAGCCAAGATTCTTCCAGGGGACTGAGTACGCAGTATTTT. The rearrangement uses TRBV4-2 and TRBJ2-3; perhaps D is TRBD1 or TRBD2 (6 bases each). Trimming pared 0 bases from V and 8 bases from J, leaving 18 bases between. Germline V CDR1 and CDR2: LGHNA, YNFKEQ. The CDR3 is 16 amino acids.

This clonotype was observed a few times. The rearrangement joins TRBV6-2 or TRBV6-3 to TRBJ2-1; D is undetermined. Germline loops: CDR1 MNHEY, CDR2 SVGEGT. This CDR3 is built from 13 residues. V was trimmed by 6 bases and J by 7 bases, leaving 13 bases between them. The CDR3 sequence: CASSRVSKNEQFF. CDR3 nucleotides: TGTGCCAGCAGCCGGGTCTCGAAGAATGAGCAGTTCTTC.